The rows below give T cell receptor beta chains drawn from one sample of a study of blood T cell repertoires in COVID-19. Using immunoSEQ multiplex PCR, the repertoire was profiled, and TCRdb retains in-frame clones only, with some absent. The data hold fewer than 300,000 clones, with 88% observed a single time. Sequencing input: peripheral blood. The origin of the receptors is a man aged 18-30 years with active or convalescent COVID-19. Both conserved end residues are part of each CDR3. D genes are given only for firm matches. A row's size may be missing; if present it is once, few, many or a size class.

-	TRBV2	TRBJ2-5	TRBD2	TGTGCCAGCAGCGCCACTAGCGGGGGAAAGTACTTC	CASSATSGGKYF
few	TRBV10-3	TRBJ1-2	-	TGTGCCATCAGTGAGTCGGGGAGAACCTACTATGGCTACACCTTC	CAISESGRTYYGYTF
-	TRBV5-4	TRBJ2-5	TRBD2	TGTGCCAGCAGCACCTATAGCGGGGGGGCGATGGAGACCCAGTACTTC	CASSTYSGGAMETQYF
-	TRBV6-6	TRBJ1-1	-	TGTGCCAGCAGTGACACAGGCGAGTACACTGAAGCTTTCTTT	CASSDTGEYTEAFF
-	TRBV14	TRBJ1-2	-	TGTGCCAGCAGCCAAGCAGGTCGGTTCTATGGCTACACCTTC	CASSQAGRFYGYTF
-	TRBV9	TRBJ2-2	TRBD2	TGTGCCAGCAGCACCCCGGGGGGGCGAACCGGGGAGCTGTTTTTT	CASSTPGGRTGELFF
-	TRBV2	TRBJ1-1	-	TGTGCCAGCAGTCCCGACAGCATGAACACTGAAGCTTTCTTT	CASSPDSMNTEAFF
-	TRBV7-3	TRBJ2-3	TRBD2	TGTGCCAGCAGCTCCCCTGGGACTAGCGGTGACGATACGCAGTATTTT	CASSSPGTSGDDTQYF
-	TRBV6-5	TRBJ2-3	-	TGTGCCAGCAGGACCGACAGGTCTAACACAGATACGCAGTATTTT	CASRTDRSNTDTQYF
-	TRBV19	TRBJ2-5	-	TGTGCCAGTAGTGCACTCAGGCAAGAGACCCAGTACTTC	CASSALRQETQYF
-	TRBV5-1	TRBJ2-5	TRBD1	TGCGCCAGCAGCTGGGGCGTTAGGGGGCCTTTTTCCTCTCACCAAGAGACCCAGTACTTC	CASSWGVRGPFSSHQETQYF
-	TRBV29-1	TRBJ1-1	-	TGCAGCGTTGATATGGGAGACACTGAAGCTTTCTTT	CSVDMGDTEAFF
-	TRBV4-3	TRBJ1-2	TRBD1	TGCGCCAGCAGCCGAGGGACAGGGACAAGTGGCTACACCTTC	CASSRGTGTSGYTF
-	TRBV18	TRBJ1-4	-	TGTGCCAGCTCACCGGATGCCAGGGGCGAAAAACTGTTTTTT	CASSPDARGEKLFF
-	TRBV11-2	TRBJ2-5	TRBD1	TGTGCCAGCAGCTTAGAACCCACAGGGGGTGGAGAGACCCAGTACTTC	CASSLEPTGGGETQYF
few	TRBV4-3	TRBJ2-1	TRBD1	TGCGCCAGCAGCCAACCCGGGACAGCGAGATATCAGAGCTCCTACAATGAGCAGTTCTTC	CASSQPGTARYQSSYNEQFF
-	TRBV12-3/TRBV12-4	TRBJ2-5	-	TGTGCCAGCAGTTTAATCTTCCAAGAGACCCAGTACTTC	CASSLIFQETQYF
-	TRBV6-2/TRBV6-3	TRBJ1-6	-	TGTGCCAGCAGTTCTCCCGCAGATACCAGCTCCTATAATTCACCCCTCCACTTT	CASSSPADTSSYNSPLHF
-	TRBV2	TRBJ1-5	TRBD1	TGTGCCAGCAGTGCGGAACAGGGGGCGAATCAGCCCCAGCATTTT	CASSAEQGANQPQHF
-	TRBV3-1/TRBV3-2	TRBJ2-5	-	TGTGCCAGCAGCCAGGGAGAGCGCCAGACCCAGTACTTC	CASSQGERQTQYF
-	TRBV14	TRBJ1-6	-	TGTGCCAGCTCGGACAGCTTAGATTCACCCCTCCACTTT	CASSDSLDSPLHF
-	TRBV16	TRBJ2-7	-	TGTGCCAGCAGCCAATCCCCCACGGGCGAGCAGTACTTC	CASSQSPTGEQYF
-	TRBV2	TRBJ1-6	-	TGTGCCAGCATAGCCTCGGACACCTATAATTCACCCCTCCACTTT	CASIASDTYNSPLHF
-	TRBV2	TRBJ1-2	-	TGTGCCAGTGGGGGCTCCTATGGCTACACCTTC	CASGGSYGYTF
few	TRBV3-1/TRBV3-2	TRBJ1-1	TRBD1	TGTGCCAGCAGCCCTTGGACAGGGGATGGCACTGAAGCTTTCTTT	CASSPWTGDGTEAFF
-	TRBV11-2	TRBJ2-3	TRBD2	TGTGCCAGCAGCCTACTTACTAGCGGGGGGTCAGATACGCAGTATTTT	CASSLLTSGGSDTQYF
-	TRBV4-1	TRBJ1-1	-	TGCGCCAGCAGCCAAGAGGGAGGCGCTTTCTTT	CASSQEGGAFF
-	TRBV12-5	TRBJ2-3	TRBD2	TGTGCTAGTGGACCTACGGGACTAATCACAGATACGCAGTATTTT	CASGPTGLITDTQYF
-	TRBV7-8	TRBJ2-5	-	TGTGCCAGCAGGATAATCGGGGAGACCCAGTACTTC	CASRIIGETQYF
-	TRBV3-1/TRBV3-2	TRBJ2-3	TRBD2	TGTGCCAGCAGCCACCCGACTAGCGGGGGGTCCGTACCTCTAGATACGCAGTATTTT	CASSHPTSGGSVPLDTQYF
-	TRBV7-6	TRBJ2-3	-	TGTGCCAGCAGCTTCACCGGGACTGAACTGTATTTT	CASSFTGTELYF
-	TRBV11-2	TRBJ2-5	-	TGTGCCAGCAGCTTAGGAGGAACCCAAGAGACCCAGTACTTC	CASSLGGTQETQYF
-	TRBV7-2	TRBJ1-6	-	TGTGCCAGCAGCTTACGTGGACAGCAGGTGACCCACTTT	CASSLRGQQVTHF
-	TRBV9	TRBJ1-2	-	TGTGCCAGCAGCGACAGAACTAACTATGGCTACACCTTC	CASSDRTNYGYTF
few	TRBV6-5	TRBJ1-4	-	TGTGCCAGCAGTTTAACATCAACTAATGAAAAACTGTTTTTT	CASSLTSTNEKLFF
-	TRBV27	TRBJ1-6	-	TGTGCCAGCAGTTTCGGGACACCCAATTCACCCCTCCACTTT	CASSFGTPNSPLHF
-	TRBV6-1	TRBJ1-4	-	TGTGCCAGCAGTGACAGGGCTACAAATGAAAAACTGTTTTTT	CASSDRATNEKLFF
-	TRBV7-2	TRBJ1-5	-	TGTGCCAGCAGCGCAAACTTGGGCAATCAGCCCCAGCATTTT	CASSANLGNQPQHF
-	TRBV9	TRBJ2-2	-	TGTGCCAGCAGCGTAGGGGCAGATCGAGCCGGGGAGCTGTTTTTT	CASSVGADRAGELFF
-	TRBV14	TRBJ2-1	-	TGTGCCAGCAGCCAAGCTTGGGGAGGCTACAATGAGCAGTTCTTC	CASSQAWGGYNEQFF
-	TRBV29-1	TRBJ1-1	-	TGCAGCGTTGAAGATCGAGGTACTGAAGCTTTCTTT	CSVEDRGTEAFF
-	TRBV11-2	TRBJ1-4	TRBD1	TGTGCCAGCAGCTTAGCGGGGACAGAAACAGAAAAACTGTTTTTT	CASSLAGTETEKLFF
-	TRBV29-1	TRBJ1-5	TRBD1	TGCAGCCCTCCCGGAGACAGGGGGGGCAATCAGCCCCAGCATTTT	CSPPGDRGGNQPQHF
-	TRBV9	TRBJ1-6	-	TGTGCCAGCAGTCCGGGACAAAATAATTCACCCCTCCACTTT	CASSPGQNNSPLHF
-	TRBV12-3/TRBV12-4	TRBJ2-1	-	TGTGCCAGTACATACCAGGGCCATGAGCAGTTCTTC	CASTYQGHEQFF